Listed here are 7 T cell receptor beta chains from one sample, sequenced in a study of radiation and T cells in renal cell carcinoma. Sequenced by immunoSEQ multiplex PCR; TCRdb stores in-frame clones only, minus some. The repertoire holds some 60,000 clones, with just over 75% as singletons. Specified time point: blood 2 weeks post-SBRT. Stated treatment: 15 Gy SBRT to primary tumor, nephrectomy 4 weeks later. The sample here was blood, taken from a patient whose treatment included radiotherapy and nephrectomy. The receptors were gathered from a man between 60 and 70 years old with renal cell carcinoma.

The chain recombines TRBV5-1 with TRBJ1-3; 7 bases map to TRBD1. The germline V gene encodes CDR1 SGHRS and CDR2 YFSETQ. This CDR3 is built from 15 residues. V lost 4 bases, J lost 4 bases, and 8 bases stayed unmatched. CDR3 sequence reads: CASSGGQDAGNTIYF. CDR3 DNA sequence: TGCGCCAGCAGCGGAGGACAGGATGCCGGAAACACCATATATTTT.

The genes are TRBV9 and TRBJ1-1; D gene unclear. This CDR3 is built from 14 residues. The germline gives CDR1 SGDLS, CDR2 YYNGEE. V lost 0 bases, J lost 2 bases, and 8 bases lay in between. CDR3 amino acids: CASSVDDGNTEAFF. The CDR3, as DNA: TGTGCCAGCAGCGTAGATGACGGAAACACTGAAGCTTTCTTT.

To note about this clone: One junction end disagrees with the germline gene, perhaps due to a read error. The CDR3 DNA sequence: TGTGCCAGCAGCTTAGGCCGGGGCAGTGGAGACACCATATATTTT. Translated, it gives CASSLGRGSGDTIYF. The V gene is TRBV7-8, the J gene TRBJ1-3; TRBD1 might be the D (5 bases). CDR3 size: 15 residues. Germline CDR1 reads SGHVS; CDR2 reads FQNEAQ.

The gene calls are TRBV27 and TRBJ2-7; 7 bases are a match to TRBD1. After removal of 2 bases from V and 4 bases from J, the junction contained 8 bases not matched to a gene. This CDR3 comprises 15 residues. Germline V lookup: CDR1 MNHEY, CDR2 SMNVEV (reference sequence). Here the CDR3 DNA reads TGTGCCAGCAGTTTACTAGGGACAGTAATATACGAGCAGTACTTC. It specifies CASSLLGTVIYEQYF.

The chain carries TRBV7-9 and TRBJ2-1, with 8 bases matching TRBD2. Trimming took 9 bases from V and 8 from J; bases not matched to a gene: 3. The CDR3 length is 11 residues. Looked up from germline, CDR1 is SEHNR and CDR2 is FQNEAQ (reference sequence). Here the CDR3 DNA reads TGTGCCAGTACGGGGGGGTATGAGCAGTTCTTC. Protein product: CASTGGYEQFF.

The chain links TRBV2 to TRBJ2-7; no clear D gene. Trimming left V 3 bases short and J 1 base short, with 4 bases between. The CDR3 covers 12 residues. Germline assignment: CDR1 SNHLY and CDR2 FYNNEI. The CDR3 DNA reads TGTGCCAGCAGTGAGAGTTCCTACGAGCAGTACTTC. Amino acid sequence: CASSESSYEQYF. The full variable domain, with the rest looked up from reference TRBV2 and TRBJ2-7, is EPEVTQTPSHQVTQMGQEVILRCVPISNHLYFYWYRQILGQKVEFLVSFYNNEISEKSEIFDDQFSVERPDGSNFTLKIRSTKLEDSAMYFCASSESSYEQYFGPGTRLTVT.

The chain links TRBV9 to TRBJ2-1, with a possible D match to TRBD2 (6 bases). Trimming left V 3 bases short and J 3 bases short, with 19 bases between. Germline lookup yields CDR1 SGDLS and CDR2 YYNGEE. This CDR3 has 17 amino acids. The CDR3 is CASSATEWGELYNEQFF. CDR3 nucleotides: TGTGCCAGCAGCGCCACCGAGTGGGGGGAGCTCTACAATGAGCAGTTCTTC.